The 24 T cell receptor beta chains below come from one sample, sequenced in a study of T cells in Graves' hyperthyroidism and ophthalmopathy (dated by TCRdb to the late 2010s). To prepare the library, multiplex PCR was applied. The sequencing machine was an Illumina HiSeq 2000. TCR beta CDR3 regions were amplified from RNA transcripts. A first-round RT-PCR of the TCR CDR3 used the HTBI primer set with the Qiagen OneStep RT-PCR kit. TCRdb trimmed public reads at Q25 via fastp, called clones via MiXCR and kept in-frame beta chains. A single entry per CDR3 protein holds the most common genes and DNA from its merged rows. For this sample there are roughly 200,000 distinct CDR3 sequences; roughly a sixth appear just once. The ten largest clones capture about 50% of the sample. Sequencing was done on a sample of blood. The receptors stem from a woman between 50 and 59 years old with Graves' hyperthyroidism.

This clonotype was picked up many times. This chain connects TRBV24-1 to TRBJ2-3; possibly TRBD1 or TRBD2 for D (6 bases each). Germline values: CDR1 KGHDR, CDR2 SFDVKD. V was trimmed by 4 bases and J by 6 bases, leaving 10 bases between them. The CDR3 consists of 13 residues. The CDR3 nucleotides are TGTGCCACCAGTGAGCCGGGGGCCGATACGCAGTATTTT. Translated: CATSEPGADTQYF.

A note on this clonotype: This sequence may be a read error, since a much larger clone differs from it by one base. The chain recombines TRBV4-1 with TRBJ2-7; D remains unclear. The last part of the DNA fits TRBJ2-1 better; the J call may be wrong. The CDR3 contains 14 residues. The V gene's germline CDR1 is MGHRA and CDR2 YSYEKL. CDR3 in amino acids: CASSQVTANYEQFF. CDR3 bases: TGCGCCAGCAGCCAAGTAACGGCTAACTACGAGCAGTTCTTC.

This clonotype was observed at least ten times. In DNA, the CDR3 is TGTGCCAGCAGCCGAACTCGGGACAGGGTGAGGAAAAGGCATGGCTACACCTTC. This codes for CASSRTRDRVRKRHGYTF. The chain joins TRBV13 to TRBJ1-2; TRBD1 matches at 9 bases. There are 18 residues in the CDR3. The junction had 19 bases not matched to a gene; V was cut back by 5 bases and J by 6 bases. The germline V gene has CDR1 PRHDT and CDR2 FYEKMQ (reference sequence).

This clonotype turned up a few times. The rearrangement joins TRBV4-2 to TRBJ1-2, with unresolved D. In germline, CDR1 is LGHNA, CDR2 YNFKEQ. V was cut by 2 bases and J by 2 bases, with 12 bases left in between. The CDR3 consists of 15 residues. As DNA, the CDR3 is TGTGCCAGCAGCCAACCGAGGGAGTACAACTATGGCTACACCTTC. It codes for CASSQPREYNYGYTF.

The chain has TRBV10-2 and TRBJ2-3; D possibly matches TRBD1 or TRBD2 (5 bases each). Trimming removed 0 bases at V and 0 bases at J, with 7 bases between. Germline CDR1 and CDR2: WSHSY and SAAADI. The CDR3 length is 15 residues. CDR3 coding DNA: TGCGCCAGCAGTGAGTCTAGGGACAGCACAGATACGCAGTATTTT. The encoded protein is CASSESRDSTDTQYF.

The chain uses TRBV30 and TRBJ1-5; a possible D gene is TRBD1 (5 bases). The ends were cut back, 3 bases at V and 3 bases at J, with 15 bases in the middle. CDR3 length: 15 residues. Germline-derived CDR1 and CDR2 are GTSNPN and SVGIG (reference sequence). CDR3 coding DNA: TGTGCCTGGAGGGGGCAGGGACTCGTCAATCAGCCCCAGCATTTT. It encodes CAWRGQGLVNQPQHF.

There are a few counts of this clonotype. V usage is TRBV27 and J usage is TRBJ1-3; D remains unclear. This CDR3 comprises 13 residues. V shed 3 bases and J shed 2 bases, with 5 bases lying between them. Germline V lookup: CDR1 MNHEY, CDR2 SMNVEV (reference sequence). CDR3 nucleotides: TGTGCCAGCAGTTTTACAGCTGGAAACACCATATATTTT. Translation: CASSFTAGNTIYF.

This clonotype showed up many times. This chain connects TRBV7-3 to TRBJ2-3; D could derive from TRBD1 or TRBD2 (6 bases each). CDR3 length: 15 residues. The V end was cut by 2 bases, the J end by 6 bases, with 15 bases between. Germline V lookup: CDR1 SGHTA, CDR2 FQGTGA. The CDR3, as DNA: TGTGCCAGCAGCTTACAAAAGGGGGGTTTTGATACGCAGTATTTT. Amino acids: CASSLQKGGFDTQYF.

Turning to this clonotype: A much larger clone sits a single nucleotide away, making a read error possible. CDR3 sequence: CANRLKGEQYF. The CDR3 region has the DNA TGTGCCAACAGGTTAAAGGGCGAGCAGTACTTC. The gene calls are TRBV12-3 or TRBV12-4 and TRBJ2-7; a possible D gene is TRBD1 (5 bases). The CDR3 totals 11 residues. V lost 10 bases to trimming and J lost 6 bases, with 13 bases between them.

This clonotype has at least ten counts. This chain joins TRBV28 and TRBJ2-2; D is unclear. The V and J ends lost 3 bases and 3 bases respectively, with 8 bases between them. This CDR3 has 14 residues. The germline V gene encodes CDR1 MDHEN and CDR2 SYDVKM. In DNA form, the CDR3 reads TGTGCCAGCAGTTTCGGGTTTGACACCGGGGAGCTGTTTTTT. As protein: CASSFGFDTGELFF.

This clonotype was counted ten times or more. This chain joins TRBV5-1 and TRBJ2-7; TRBD2 agrees at 9 bases. V was clipped by 4 bases and J by 3 bases; unmatched bases: 8. From germline, CDR1 is SGHRS and CDR2 YFSETQ. This CDR3 has 15 residues. In DNA, the CDR3 is TGCGCCAGCAGCCCCGGGGTAGCGGGAGACTACGAGCAGTACTTC. It translates to CASSPGVAGDYEQYF.

This clonotype was counted at least ten times. This chain links TRBV7-8 with TRBJ2-1, with 12 positions matching TRBD2. Germline V gene sequence: CDR1 SGHVS, CDR2 FQNEAQ. This CDR3 has 17 amino acids. V dropped 2 bases and J dropped 0; count of bases not matched to a gene: 2. The CDR3 is CASSLLAGGPSYNEQFF. Here the CDR3 DNA reads TGTGCCAGCAGCTTACTAGCGGGAGGGCCCTCCTACAATGAGCAGTTCTTC. The full variable domain, rest sourced from reference TRBV7-8 and TRBJ2-1, is GAGVSQSPRYKVAKRGQDVALRCDPISGHVSLFWYQQALGQGPEFLTYFQNEAQLDKSGLPSDRFFAERPEGSVSTLKIQRTQQEDSAVYLCASSLLAGGPSYNEQFFGPGTRLTVL.

This clonotype came up many times. The genes are TRBV11-2 and TRBJ2-3; D might be TRBD1 or TRBD2, each matching 5 bases. The CDR3 is made up of 13 amino acids. V was cut by 4 bases and J by 6 bases, with 11 bases left in between. Germline V CDR1 and CDR2: SGHAT, FQNNGV. The DNA of the CDR3 is TGTGCCAGCAGCTACGGGACGGGGGATACGCAGTATTTT. It specifies CASSYGTGDTQYF.

This chain connects TRBV30 to TRBJ1-4, with D tentatively TRBD1 (5 bases). Germline lookup yields CDR1 GTSNPN and CDR2 SVGIG (reference sequence). V shed 2 bases and J shed 10 bases, with 20 bases lying between them. The CDR3 extends over 15 amino acids. CDR3 loop: CAWSRGGTGSGKLFF. The CDR3 region has the DNA TGTGCCTGGAGTCGAGGCGGGACCGGCTCGGGAAAACTGTTTTTT.

This clonotype was counted ten times or more. V and J are TRBV19 and TRBJ2-3, with a weak D call TRBD2 (5 bases). CDR1 is LNHDA and CDR2 is SQIVND in the germline V gene (reference sequence). Deletions cut 3 bases from V and 3 bases from J, with 13 bases between. There are 15 residues in the CDR3. The CDR3 spells CASSIGLAWTDTQYF. The CDR3 nucleotides are TGTGCCAGTAGTATCGGGTTAGCGTGGACAGATACGCAGTATTTT. Complete variable domain (other parts from reference TRBV19 and TRBJ2-3): DGGITQSPKYLFRKEGQNVTLSCEQNLNHDAMYWYRQDPGQGLRLIYYSQIVNDFQKGDIAEGYSVSREKKESFPLTVTSAQKNPTAFYLCASSIGLAWTDTQYFGPGTRLTVL.

This clonotype was counted many times. The rearrangement uses TRBV27 and TRBJ2-3, with D possibly matching TRBD2 (6 bases). The germline gives CDR1 MNHEY, CDR2 SMNVEV (reference sequence). The CDR3 spans 14 residues. The V end was cut by 3 bases, the J end by 4 bases, with 11 bases between. This CDR3 is CASSFRRGADTQYF. The CDR3 DNA follows: TGTGCCAGCAGTTTTAGGAGGGGCGCAGATACGCAGTATTTT.

The V call is TRBV11-2, the J call TRBJ1-2; TRBD1 agrees at 9 bases. Germline loops: CDR1 SGHAT, CDR2 FQNNGV. V lost 5 bases, J lost 8 bases, and 12 bases stayed unmatched. The CDR3 sequence is 15 residues long. CDR3 residues: CASSPGWGTGLGYTF. DNA for the CDR3: TGTGCCAGCAGCCCAGGCTGGGGGACAGGGTTAGGCTACACCTTC.

This clonotype was found many times. The chain recombines TRBV2 with TRBJ1-1; D is undetermined. Trimming left V 8 bases short and J 8 bases short, with 18 bases between. Germline loops: CDR1 SNHLY, CDR2 FYNNEI. The CDR3 totals 13 residues. The CDR3: CASQSRTAGEAFF. Written as DNA, the CDR3 is TGTGCCAGCCAATCCCGCACGGCAGGCGAAGCTTTCTTT. The variable domain in full, completed from reference TRBV2 and TRBJ1-1, reads EPEVTQTPSHQVTQMGQEVILRCVPISNHLYFYWYRQILGQKVEFLVSFYNNEISEKSEIFDDQFSVERPDGSNFTLKIRSTKLEDSAMYFCASQSRTAGEAFFGQGTRLTVV.

This clonotype has a handful of counts. The V call is TRBV20-1, the J call TRBJ1-1; 11 positions agree with TRBD1. V was pared by 6 bases and J by 1 base, with 7 bases of the junction left unmatched. This CDR3 spans 15 amino acids. The germline CDR1 and CDR2 sequences are DFQATT and SNEGSKA (reference sequence). CDR3 protein: CSATGTGGQNTEAFF. DNA of the CDR3: TGCAGTGCCACTGGGACAGGGGGACAGAACACTGAAGCTTTCTTT.

The V call is TRBV13, the J call TRBJ2-4; D might be TRBD2 (5 bases). This CDR3 spans 18 amino acids. Trimming cost V 0 bases and J 0 bases, with 15 bases left between them. Germline loops: CDR1 PRHDT, CDR2 FYEKMQ (reference sequence). CDR3 DNA sequence: TGTGCCAGCAGCTTAGGGACTGCGACTACCCTAGCCAAAAACATTCAGTACTTC. Residues: CASSLGTATTLAKNIQYF.

In this sample, this clonotype turned up many times. CDR3: CASSLRGVGWTEAFF. CDR3 nucleotides: TGTGCCAGCAGTTTAAGAGGGGTCGGTTGGACTGAAGCTTTCTTT. V is TRBV27 and J is TRBJ1-1; D possibly corresponds to TRBD1 (5 bases). Germline assignment: CDR1 MNHEY and CDR2 SMNVEV (reference sequence). The CDR3 loop spans 15 amino acids. Trimming left V 2 bases short and J 5 bases short, with 15 bases between.

Many counts were recorded for this clonotype. The chain carries TRBV7-2 and TRBJ2-1; the D gene is possibly TRBD2 (6 bases). The CDR3 length is 12 residues. The germline V and J ends were trimmed by 1 base and 8 bases, with 6 bases remaining between them. Germline V gene sequence: CDR1 SGHTA, CDR2 FQGNSA. CDR3 protein: CASSLGGDEQFF. CDR3 nucleotides: TGTGCCAGCAGCTTAGGGGGGGATGAGCAGTTCTTC. Filled out from reference TRBV7-2 and TRBJ2-1, the complete variable domain reads GAGVSQSPSNKVTEKGKDVELRCDPISGHTALYWYRQSLGQGLEFLIYFQGNSAPDKSGLPSDRFSAERTGGSVSTLTIQRTQQEDSAVYLCASSLGGDEQFFGPGTRLTVL.

Only a few counts were recorded for this clonotype. The gene calls are TRBV5-4 and TRBJ2-5, with D possibly matching TRBD1 (6 bases). The CDR3 runs 15 residues. V lost 4 bases, J lost 3 bases, and 16 bases lay in between. Germline CDR1 reads SGHNT; CDR2 reads YYREEE (reference sequence). CDR3 nucleotide sequence: TGTGCCAGCAGCCGAGGGGGACGGATAGAAGAGACCCAGTACTTC. This gives the protein CASSRGGRIEETQYF.

There are many counts of this clonotype. J is TRBJ1-1 and V is TRBV29-1, with D tentatively TRBD1 (5 bases). V was cut by 7 bases and J by 5 bases, with 17 bases left in between. In germline, CDR1 is SQVTM, CDR2 ANQGSEA. The CDR3 covers 13 residues. The CDR3 loop reads CSARRGTGTEAFF. DNA for the CDR3: TGCAGCGCTCGCCGGGGGACGGGAACTGAAGCTTTCTTT.